This T cell receptor beta chain was captured by sequencing in a study of T cells after yellow fever vaccination. TCRdb passed the 5' RACE reads through MiXCR, listing each CDR3 protein once. The sample has under 500,000 distinct CDR3 sequences, roughly a sixth seen once; the top ten hold about a sixth. This CDR3 comprises 15 residues. Germline V gene data show CDR1 as MDHEN and CDR2 as SYDVKM. With 6 bases clipped from V and 0 bases from J, the junction kept 7 bases outside the gene matches. The sequence derives from a man aged 18 to 30 who received the YFV17D yellow fever vaccine. V is TRBV28 and J is TRBJ1-1; 7 bases are a match to TRBD1. The input for sequencing was PBMCs, taken before the yellow fever booster vaccination. DNA of the CDR3: TGTGCCAGCAGCCCGACAGGGTTGGTGAACACTGAAGCTTTCTTT. It encodes CASSPTGLVNTEAFF.